A selection of T cell receptor beta chains follows, all from one sample in a study of cytomegalovirus exposure and HLA in healthy donors. Data came from immunoSEQ multiplex PCR; TCRdb stores just in-frame clones and leaves some out. The repertoire includes around 170,000 clones, 75% to 90% of them detected once, and roughly 0.75% sits in the top ten. The sample taken for sequencing was PBMCs. These receptors all come from a young woman in good health and CMV-seronegative. Each CDR3 is given with its conserved first and last residue. A D gene is named only where the DNA matches it firmly. Rows give clone size only sometimes, using once, few, many, or a class for an expanded clone.

v_gene: TRBV27
abundance: NA
d_gene: NA
j_gene: TRBJ1-4
CDR3aa: CASSFRGEKLFF
CDR3nt: TGTGCCAGCAGTTTTAGGGGTGAAAAACTGTTTTTT

v_gene: TRBV5-1
abundance: NA
d_gene: NA
j_gene: TRBJ1-2
CDR3aa: CASSPRVGAQGYTF
CDR3nt: TGCGCCAGCAGCCCCCGTGTGGGGGCCCAGGGCTACACCTTC

v_gene: TRBV28
abundance: NA
d_gene: TRBD2
j_gene: TRBJ2-1
CDR3aa: CANNPGLAGVFDNEQFF
CDR3nt: TGTGCCAACAACCCGGGACTAGCGGGAGTATTTGACAATGAGCAGTTCTTC

v_gene: TRBV11-3
abundance: NA
d_gene: TRBD2
j_gene: TRBJ2-1
CDR3aa: CASRGREGSEQFF
CDR3nt: TGTGCCAGCAGAGGGCGGGAGGGGAGTGAGCAGTTCTTC

v_gene: TRBV7-9
abundance: NA
d_gene: NA
j_gene: TRBJ2-1
CDR3aa: CASSLGRLGSSYNEQFF
CDR3nt: TGTGCCAGCAGCTTAGGCCGACTTGGGAGCTCCTACAATGAGCAGTTCTTC

v_gene: TRBV27
abundance: NA
d_gene: TRBD1
j_gene: TRBJ2-7
CDR3aa: CASTPGTGGNYEQYF
CDR3nt: TGTGCCAGCACCCCTGGGACAGGCGGAAACTACGAGCAGTACTTC

v_gene: TRBV7-2
abundance: NA
d_gene: NA
j_gene: TRBJ1-5
CDR3aa: CASSLELYRLNQPQHF
CDR3nt: TGTGCCAGCAGCTTAGAACTCTATCGACTTAATCAGCCCCAGCATTTT

v_gene: TRBV6-5
abundance: once
d_gene: NA
j_gene: TRBJ2-2
CDR3aa: CASSYSRFTGELFF
CDR3nt: TGTGCCAGCAGTTACTCCCGGTTCACCGGGGAGCTGTTTTTT

v_gene: TRBV19
abundance: NA
d_gene: NA
j_gene: TRBJ2-1
CDR3aa: CASRDSLYNEQFF
CDR3nt: TGTGCCAGTAGGGACAGCCTCTACAATGAGCAGTTCTTC

v_gene: TRBV6-5
abundance: few
d_gene: NA
j_gene: TRBJ1-3
CDR3aa: CASRQAGGGNTIYF
CDR3nt: TGTGCCAGCAGACAGGCCGGTGGTGGAAACACCATATATTTT

v_gene: TRBV28
abundance: few
d_gene: NA
j_gene: TRBJ2-7
CDR3aa: CASSRDSYEQYF
CDR3nt: TGTGCCAGCAGCCGGGACTCCTACGAGCAGTACTTC

v_gene: TRBV28
abundance: NA
d_gene: TRBD2
j_gene: TRBJ2-1
CDR3aa: CASSLALWGGDNEQFF
CDR3nt: TGTGCCAGCAGTTTAGCCTTGTGGGGGGGGGACAATGAGCAGTTCTTC

v_gene: TRBV6-5
abundance: few
d_gene: NA
j_gene: TRBJ1-1
CDR3aa: CASSYQGNTEAFF
CDR3nt: TGTGCCAGCAGTTATCAGGGTAACACTGAAGCTTTCTTT

v_gene: TRBV10-1
abundance: NA
d_gene: NA
j_gene: TRBJ1-2
CDR3aa: CASSESIQGLGGYTF
CDR3nt: TGCGCCAGCAGTGAGTCGATTCAGGGGTTAGGTGGCTACACCTTC

v_gene: TRBV19
abundance: NA
d_gene: TRBD2
j_gene: TRBJ2-1
CDR3aa: CASGEGVGNEQFF
CDR3nt: TGTGCCAGCGGGGAGGGAGTGGGGAATGAGCAGTTCTTC

v_gene: TRBV9
abundance: NA
d_gene: TRBD1
j_gene: TRBJ2-5
CDR3aa: CASSVGQDRQETQYF
CDR3nt: TGTGCCAGCAGCGTAGGTCAGGACAGGCAAGAGACCCAGTACTTC